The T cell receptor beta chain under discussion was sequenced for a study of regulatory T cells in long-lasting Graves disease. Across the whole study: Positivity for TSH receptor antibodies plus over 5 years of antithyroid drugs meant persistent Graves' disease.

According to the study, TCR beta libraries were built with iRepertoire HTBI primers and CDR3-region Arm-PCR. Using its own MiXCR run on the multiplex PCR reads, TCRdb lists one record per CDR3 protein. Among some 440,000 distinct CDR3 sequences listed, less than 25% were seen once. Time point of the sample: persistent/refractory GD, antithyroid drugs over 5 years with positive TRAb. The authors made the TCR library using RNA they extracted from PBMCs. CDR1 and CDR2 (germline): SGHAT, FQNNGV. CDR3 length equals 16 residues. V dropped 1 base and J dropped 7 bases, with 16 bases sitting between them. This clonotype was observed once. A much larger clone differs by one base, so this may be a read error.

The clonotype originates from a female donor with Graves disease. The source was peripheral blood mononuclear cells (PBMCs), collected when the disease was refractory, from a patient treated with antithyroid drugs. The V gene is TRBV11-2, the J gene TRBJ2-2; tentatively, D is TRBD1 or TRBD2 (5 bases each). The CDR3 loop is CASSLVVGAWVGELFF. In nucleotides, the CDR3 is TGTGCCAGCAGCTTAGTCGTCGGGGCCTGGGTCGGGGAGCTGTTTTTT.